Listed here are 15 T cell receptor beta chains from one sample, sequenced in a study of blood T cell repertoires in COVID-19. Sequenced by immunoSEQ multiplex PCR; TCRdb stores in-frame clones only, minus some. Of 170,000 or so clones in the sample, approximately 80% were seen once. The sample was peripheral blood. These receptors all come from a woman aged 40 to 50 with COVID-19, enrolled during active disease.

For the CDR3, the DNA is TGTGCCAGCAGTGATTCCAGGGCCGCAGATACGCAGTATTTT. Protein: CASSDSRAADTQYF. The chain has TRBV2 and TRBJ2-3; weak D call: TRBD1 (5 bases). The CDR3 spans 14 residues. The V gene lost 3 bases and the J gene lost 4 bases, with 11 bases spanning the gap. Per germline, CDR1 SNHLY and CDR2 FYNNEI.

The J gene is TRBJ2-2, the V gene TRBV6-6, with 8 bases identical to TRBD2. The V segment lost 6 bases and the J segment 6 bases; nucleotides outside the gene matches: 12. Per germline, CDR1 MNHNY and CDR2 SVGAGI (reference sequence). CDR3 size: 16 residues. DNA for the CDR3: TGTGCCAGCAGAATTACGGGGGGGCGAGCGGCCGGGGAGCTGTTTTTT. This codes for CASRITGGRAAGELFF.

The chain has TRBV27 and TRBJ1-2, with a possible D match to TRBD1 (6 bases). The CDR3 is made up of 12 amino acids. V shed 9 bases and J shed 8 bases, with 16 bases lying between them. Germline CDR1 and CDR2: MNHEY and SMNVEV (reference sequence). CDR3 nucleotide sequence: TGTGCCAGTCATGAGGAGGGGGGGGGCTACACCTTC. It specifies CASHEEGGGYTF.

This chain uses TRBV18 with TRBJ1-4; TRBD1 matches 9 bases. The germline CDR1 and CDR2 sequences are KGHSH and LQKENI. CDR3 size: 15 residues. With 5 bases clipped from V and 5 bases from J, the junction kept 6 bases outside the gene matches. CDR3 sequence (DNA): TGTGCCAGCTCAGCTTCCGGGACAGGGAATGAAAAACTGTTTTTT. This sequence encodes CASSASGTGNEKLFF.

This chain joins TRBV5-6 and TRBJ1-6; no reliable D call. The V end was cut by 4 bases, the J end by 10 bases, with 9 bases between. The CDR3 runs 12 residues. The germline gives CDR1 SGHDT, CDR2 YYEEEE. For the CDR3, the DNA is TGTGCCAGCAGCGTAACCGGGTCACCCCTCCACTTT. It encodes CASSVTGSPLHF. Complete variable domain (other parts from reference TRBV5-6 and TRBJ1-6): DAGVTQSPTHLIKTRGQQVTLRCSPKSGHDTVSWYQQALGQGPQFIFQYYEEEERQRGNFPDRFSGHQFPNYSSELNVNALLLGDSALYLCASSVTGSPLHFGNGTRLTVT.

V is TRBV6-5 and J is TRBJ1-5; D call uncertain. The germline V gene encodes CDR1 MNHEY and CDR2 SVGAGI. The CDR3 covers 13 residues. The V end lost 0 bases, the J end lost 7 bases, and 7 bases lay between the germline ends. For the CDR3, the DNA is TGTGCCAGCAGTTACTCCGACAACCAGCCCCAGCATTTT. Its protein is CASSYSDNQPQHF.

This chain connects TRBV5-5 to TRBJ2-2; 8 bases are a match to TRBD1. The CDR3 is 15 residues long. CDR1 and CDR2 (germline): SGHKS, YYEKEE (reference sequence). Losses at the gene ends were 6 bases for V and 3 bases for J; bases not matched to a gene: 7. CDR3 DNA: TGTGCCAGCATTCCCCTGGACAGGGACACCGGGGAGCTGTTTTTT. This translates into CASIPLDRDTGELFF.

This chain connects TRBV6-5 to TRBJ2-5; D perhaps matches TRBD1 (6 bases). Trimming left V 6 bases short and J 4 bases short, with 15 bases between. Germline V gene lookup returns CDR1 MNHEY and CDR2 SVGAGI. CDR3 size: 14 residues. In DNA, the CDR3 is TGTGCCAGCAGACCAACAGGGATGGGAGAGACCCAGTACTTC. It specifies CASRPTGMGETQYF.

The chain recombines TRBV5-1 with TRBJ2-7; D perhaps matches TRBD2 (5 bases). Germline V gives CDR1 SGHRS, CDR2 YFSETQ. The CDR3 contains 12 residues. V was pared by 4 bases and J by 5 bases, with 10 bases between. The CDR3 DNA is TGCGCCAGCAGCCCGGACTGGGACGAGCAGTACTTC. It yields the protein CASSPDWDEQYF.

V and J are TRBV6-5 and TRBJ2-7; 8 bases map to TRBD1. Germline CDR1 MNHEY, CDR2 SVGAGI. V gave up 6 bases and J gave up 5 bases; unmatched junction bases: 9. CDR3 length: 14 amino acids. As DNA, the CDR3 is TGTGCCAGCAGAGTGACAGGGGTAATGAACGAGCAGTACTTC. Encoded protein: CASRVTGVMNEQYF.

The chain carries TRBV19 and TRBJ1-1, with TRBD1 matching over 8 bases. Trimming removed 5 bases from V and 3 bases from J; junction bases left unmatched: 11. The germline V gene encodes CDR1 LNHDA and CDR2 SQIVND (reference sequence). The CDR3 length is 16 residues. The CDR3 nucleotides are TGTGCCAGTAGTCCGACCTTAGCAGGGGGCCACACTGAAGCTTTCTTT. Its protein product is CASSPTLAGGHTEAFF.

The chain's CDR3 is CASSSGANGYTF. The CDR3 coding sequence is TGTGCCAGCAGCTCGGGAGCCAATGGCTACACCTTC. The chain uses TRBV5-4 and TRBJ1-2; D not resolved. Trimming removed 3 bases at V and 6 bases at J, with 9 bases between. The CDR3 has 12 residues. Looked up from germline, CDR1 is SGHNT and CDR2 is YYREEE (reference sequence).

The chain combines TRBV27 with TRBJ1-2, with TRBD1 as a possible D gene (6 bases). Trimming took off 3 bases at V and 0 bases at J, with 11 bases between the two ends. Germline V CDR1 and CDR2: MNHEY, SMNVEV (reference sequence). The CDR3 totals 15 residues. CDR3 DNA: TGTGCCAGCAGTTTGCGCAGGGGCCCTAACTATGGCTACACCTTC. It encodes CASSLRRGPNYGYTF.

This clone was observed a single time. The rearrangement uses TRBV3-1 (or the pseudogene TRBV3-2) and TRBJ1-1; weak D call: TRBD1 (5 bases). V dropped 0 bases and J dropped 3 bases, with 11 bases sitting between them. The germline CDR1 and CDR2 sequences are LGHDT and YNNKEL (reference sequence). The CDR3 consists of 15 residues. The CDR3 bases are TGTGCCAGCAGCCAAGAGGAAGGGGCGTACACTGAAGCTTTCTTT. Encoded protein: CASSQEEGAYTEAFF.

This clone was recorded only once. The V and J genes are TRBV5-1 and TRBJ2-5; TRBD2 aligns across 7 bases. Germline values: CDR1 SGHRS, CDR2 YFSETQ. After removal of 0 bases from V and 5 bases from J, the junction contained 4 bases not matched to a gene. This CDR3 is built from 14 residues. CDR3 nucleotide sequence: TGCGCCAGCAGCTTGGGCGGGAGAAGTGAGACCCAGTACTTC. It encodes CASSLGGRSETQYF.